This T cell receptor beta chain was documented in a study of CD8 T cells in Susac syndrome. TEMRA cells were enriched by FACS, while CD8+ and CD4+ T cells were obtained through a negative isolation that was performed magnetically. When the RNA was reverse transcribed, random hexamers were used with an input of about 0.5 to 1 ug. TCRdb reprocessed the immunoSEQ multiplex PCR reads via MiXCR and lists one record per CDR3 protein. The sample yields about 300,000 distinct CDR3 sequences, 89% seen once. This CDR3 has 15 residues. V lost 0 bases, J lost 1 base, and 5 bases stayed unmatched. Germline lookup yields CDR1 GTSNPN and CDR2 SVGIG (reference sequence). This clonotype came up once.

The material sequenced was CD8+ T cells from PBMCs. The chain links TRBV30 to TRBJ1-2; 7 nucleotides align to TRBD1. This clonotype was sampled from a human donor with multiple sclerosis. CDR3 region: CAWSVEGALNYGYTF. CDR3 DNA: TGTGCCTGGAGTGTTGAGGGGGCACTTAACTATGGCTACACCTTC.